This passage covers 28 T cell receptor beta chains from one sample sequenced in a study of T cell repertoires in cytomegalovirus infection. A single record per CDR3 protein comes from TCRdb applying MiXCR to the reads. Of around 740,000 distinct CDR3 sequences listed, approximately 40% are singletons. The specimen was PBMCs. The receptors were sampled from a human donor in good health (CMV status not recorded). Some clones in this sample may be carry-over from other donors' samples.

Comments on this clonotype: A read error may account for a junction end that differs from germline. The CDR3 here is CASCLAPGTYETYF. CDR3 DNA: TGTGCCAGCTGTTTAGCGCCAGGGACCTACGAGACGTACTTC. The chain employs TRBV12-3 or TRBV12-4 and TRBJ2-7, with D perhaps assigned TRBD1 or TRBD2 (5 bases each). The CDR3 is 14 amino acids.

This clonotype was seen a handful of times. The chain combines TRBV28 with TRBJ2-5; TRBD2 aligns across 7 bases. J was trimmed by 0 bases and V by 6 bases; bases with no gene match: 7. CDR3 length: 15 residues. In germline, CDR1 is MDHEN, CDR2 SYDVKM. CDR3 sequence reads: CASSGSGTYQETQYF. The CDR3 DNA sequence: TGTGCCAGCAGCGGAAGCGGGACGTACCAAGAGACCCAGTACTTC.

The chain recombines TRBV28 with TRBJ1-1; D may be TRBD1 (5 bases). Trimming cost V 8 bases and J 3 bases, with 22 bases left between them. There are 16 residues in the CDR3. Germline V gene lookup returns CDR1 MDHEN and CDR2 SYDVKM. CDR3 in amino acids: CASLDSALGSDTEAFF. The DNA of the CDR3 is TGTGCCAGCCTAGACAGCGCCCTGGGGTCGGACACTGAAGCTTTCTTT. The whole variable domain, remainder taken from reference TRBV28 and TRBJ1-1, is DVKVTQSSRYLVKRTGEKVFLECVQDMDHENMFWYRQDPGLGLRLIYFSYDVKMKEKGDIPEGYSVSREKKERFSLILESASTNQTSMYLCASLDSALGSDTEAFFGQGTRLTVV.

About this clonotype: At one boundary the junction diverges from the germline segment, which might be a read error. This chain uses TRBV12-3 or TRBV12-4 with TRBJ2-2; 12 bases fit TRBD2. This CDR3 has 15 residues. CDR3 amino acids: CASRTSGGNTGERFF. CDR3 DNA sequence: TGTGCCAGCAGAACTAGCGGGGGGAACACCGGGGAGCGGTTTTTT.

V usage is TRBV9 and J usage is TRBJ2-7; D is undetermined. This CDR3 is built from 13 residues. Germline CDR1 is SGDLS and CDR2 is YYNGEE. V lost 0 bases, J lost 3 bases, and 7 bases lay in between. Here the CDR3 reads CASSVATNYEQYF. CDR3 sequence (DNA): TGTGCCAGCAGCGTAGCTACAAACTACGAGCAGTACTTC.

V usage is TRBV5-1 and J usage is TRBJ1-4, with D hard to call. This CDR3 is built from 15 residues. Deletions cut 1 base from V and 3 bases from J, with 10 bases between. The germline V gene has CDR1 SGHRS and CDR2 YFSETQ. The CDR3 bases are TGCGCCAGCAGCTTGTCTCCGCCACCTAATGAAAAACTGTTTTTT. This gives the protein CASSLSPPPNEKLFF.

This clonotype was counted between two and nine times. This chain connects TRBV19 to TRBJ1-6; possibly TRBD1 for D (5 bases). This CDR3 contains 13 residues. The germline V and J ends were trimmed by 7 bases and 13 bases, with 17 bases remaining between them. Germline CDR1 and CDR2: LNHDA and SQIVND (reference sequence). The CDR3 nucleotides read TGTGCCAGTATGGGACCTCCAGGTGATCCCCTCCACTTT. Amino acids: CASMGPPGDPLHF.

This clonotype has ten or more counts. The chain links TRBV7-8 to TRBJ1-5; TRBD1 might be the D (6 bases). Trimming removed 5 bases from V and 5 bases from J, with 10 bases in between. Germline V gives CDR1 SGHVS, CDR2 FQNEAQ. The CDR3 is 13 residues long. CDR3 sequence reads: CASSGDIYQPQHF. The CDR3 nucleotides read TGTGCCAGCAGCGGGGACATCTATCAGCCCCAGCATTTT.

This clonotype was recorded many times. V is TRBV12-3 or TRBV12-4 and J is TRBJ2-2; D unresolved. The CDR3 totals 12 residues. Trimming stripped 2 bases from V and 7 bases from J, with 5 bases between. CDR3 sequence: CASSLRVGELFF. The CDR3, as DNA: TGTGCCAGCAGTTTAAGGGTCGGGGAGCTGTTTTTT.

This clonotype was counted a few times. A read error may be the cause here, since a much bigger clone is one base away. The V gene is TRBV28, the J gene TRBJ2-1; D gene unclear. The V and J ends lost 6 bases and 4 bases respectively, with 7 bases between them. Germline V CDR1 and CDR2: MDHEN, SYDVKM. CDR3 length: 12 residues. CDR3 nucleotides: TGTGCCAGCAGCGTACGGTACAATGAGCAGTTCTTC. Encoded protein: CASSVRYNEQFF.

This chain joins TRBV19 and TRBJ2-2; 7 nucleotides match TRBD2. The CDR3 extends over 15 amino acids. CDR1 and CDR2 from the germline V gene are LNHDA and SQIVND (reference sequence). After removal of 5 bases from V and 5 bases from J, the junction contained 8 bases not matched to a gene. Written as DNA, the CDR3 is TGTGCCAGTAGTCCCCTGGGGGGGTTTACCGGGGAGCTGTTTTTT. Translation: CASSPLGGFTGELFF.

This clonotype was detected a few times. Lacking the conserved final phenylalanine or tryptophan, this CDR3 likely reflects a read error. The chain employs TRBV28 and TRBJ2-1; unclear D gene. Trimming cost V 5 bases and J 9 bases, with 11 bases left between them. Germline assignment: CDR1 MDHEN and CDR2 SYDVKM. The CDR3 spans 12 residues. The CDR3 nucleotides read TGTGCCAGCAGTGCCCTGGGCGGTGAGCAGTTCTTA. This translates into CASSALGGEQFL.

This clonotype was counted a few times. The chain couples TRBV7-9 to TRBJ2-2; 7 nucleotides match TRBD1. CDR3 length equals 15 residues. The trim removed 3 bases at V and 3 bases at J, leaving 4 bases unmatched. Germline CDR1 SEHNR, CDR2 FQNEAQ (reference sequence). The CDR3 loop reads CASSLGDSYTGELFF. The CDR3 nucleotides read TGTGCCAGCAGCTTGGGGGACAGCTACACCGGGGAGCTGTTTTTT.

The chain carries TRBV12-3 or TRBV12-4 and TRBJ1-5, with TRBD1 as a possible D gene (5 bases). The CDR3 totals 15 residues. Trimming took 2 bases from V and 5 from J, leaving 13 bases between them. For the CDR3, the DNA is TGTGCCAGCAGTTTATCGTCCAGGGCGTATCAGCCCCAGCATTTT. Amino acid sequence: CASSLSSRAYQPQHF.

About this clonotype itself: This CDR3 is missing its conserved last phenylalanine or tryptophan, likely due to a read error. V is TRBV9 and J is TRBJ2-1; 8 nucleotides line up with TRBD1. Trimming cost V 0 bases and J 10 bases; bases outside gene matches: 9. Germline V CDR1 and CDR2: SGDLS, YYNGEE. The CDR3 is 15 residues long. CDR3 in DNA: TGTGCCAGCAGCGTAGCCGGGACAGGCACCAACGAGCAGTTCTTA. Translation gives CASSVAGTGTNEQFL.

This clonotype was observed a handful of times. This chain uses TRBV28 with TRBJ1-3; 8 bases are shared with TRBD1. After removal of 6 bases from V and 1 base from J, the junction contained 11 bases not matched to a gene. The germline V gene encodes CDR1 MDHEN and CDR2 SYDVKM. The CDR3 loop spans 17 amino acids. Here the CDR3 DNA reads TGTGCCAGCAGCCCTACCGGACAGGGCTTTTCTGGAAACACCATATATTTT. This translates into CASSPTGQGFSGNTIYF.

This clonotype was detected a few times. The V call is TRBV6-1, the J call TRBJ2-7; D might be TRBD1 (6 bases). The V and J ends lost 5 bases and 5 bases respectively, with 13 bases between them. The CDR3 totals 13 residues. Germline V CDR1 and CDR2: MNHNS, SASEGT. DNA of the CDR3: TGTGCCAGCAGTAACAGGGTTGGGGACGAGCAGTACTTC. Translated: CASSNRVGDEQYF.

This clonotype was seen a few times. This chain links TRBV6-1 with TRBJ2-7, with D unresolved. Trimming took off 5 bases at V and 1 base at J, with 18 bases between the two ends. The CDR3 has 16 amino acids. Germline V CDR1 and CDR2: MNHNS, SASEGT. CDR3 bases: TGTGCCAGCAGTTCCTCCCTCTACGATCCTTCCTACGAGCAGTACTTC. Residues: CASSSSLYDPSYEQYF.

The chain carries TRBV18 and TRBJ1-5, with 11 bases that match TRBD1. There are 19 residues in the CDR3. In germline, CDR1 is KGHSH, CDR2 LQKENI. Trimming removed 1 base from V and 6 bases from J; junction bases left unmatched: 14. Written as DNA, the CDR3 is TGTGCCAGCTCACCACTGGGGCCCCGGACAGGGGGCGCAGGTCAGCCCCAGCATTTT. Translating it yields CASSPLGPRTGGAGQPQHF.

This clonotype was picked up a small number of times. The chain is built from TRBV29-1 and TRBJ2-1, with unresolved D. With 2 bases removed from V and 5 bases from J, the gap between germline ends came to 7 bases. Germline V gene data show CDR1 as SQVTM and CDR2 as ANQGSEA. The CDR3 extends over 12 amino acids. In DNA form, the CDR3 reads TGCAGCGTTGAATTACTCCACAATGAGCAGTTCTTC. It codes for CSVELLHNEQFF.

This chain links TRBV6-8 with TRBJ1-3, with no clear D. Deletions cut 6 bases from V and 4 bases from J, with 16 bases between. CDR3 size: 15 residues. Germline lookup yields CDR1 MNHGY and CDR2 SAAAGT. CDR3 coding DNA: TGTGCCAGCAGACTCCGGGTCCCTGGGGGAAACACCATATATTTT. Protein sequence: CASRLRVPGGNTIYF.

The V gene is TRBV5-6, the J gene TRBJ1-1; TRBD1 matches at 8 bases. V dropped 4 bases and J dropped 8; count of bases not matched to a gene: 10. The CDR3 totals 14 residues. Germline-derived CDR1 and CDR2 are SGHDT and YYEEEE. The CDR3 nucleotides read TGTGCCAGCAGCGCCACAGGGGGGGGACCGGAAGCTTTCTTT. This sequence encodes CASSATGGGPEAFF.

In the case of this clonotype: A junction boundary mismatches the germline segment, possibly from a read error. This rearrangement joins TRBV29-1 to TRBJ2-5; D is unresolved. Germline V gives CDR1 SQVTM, CDR2 ANQGSEA. The CDR3 covers 13 residues. CDR3 nucleotide sequence: TGCAGCGTCCCAAGGCTCGACCAAGAGACCAAGTACTTC. Amino acids: CSVPRLDQETKYF.

This clonotype was recorded many times. V and J are TRBV7-6 and TRBJ2-1; tentative D call: TRBD2 (6 bases). Looked up from germline, CDR1 is SGHVS and CDR2 is FNYEAQ. Trimming took 1 base from V and 7 from J, leaving 11 bases between them. The CDR3 has 14 amino acids. CDR3 sequence (DNA): TGTGCCAGCAGCTTAGTTGTGGCGGGAAATGAGCAGTTCTTC. It codes for CASSLVVAGNEQFF.

As for this clonotype: A read error is likely, as this CDR3 ends without the conserved phenylalanine or tryptophan. The DNA is left out, because the CDR3 cannot be placed on it with certainty; the CDR3 is given as TCRdb lists it. The gene calls are TRBV7-3 and TRBJ2-1; the table calls TRBD2, which could not be checked here. The CDR3 adds up to 16 amino acids, both ends counted. The V gene's germline CDR1 is SGHTA and CDR2 FQGTGA. Here the CDR3 reads CASSSYATTGGDEHFL.

The rearrangement uses TRBV5-6 and TRBJ2-2; unclear D gene. V lost 0 bases to trimming and J lost 3 bases, with 6 bases between them. The CDR3 consists of 14 residues. Looked up from germline, CDR1 is SGHDT and CDR2 is YYEEEE. Here the CDR3 reads CASSLGQYTGELFF. The CDR3 DNA sequence: TGTGCCAGCAGCTTGGGCCAATACACCGGGGAGCTGTTTTTT.

The chain recombines TRBV6-1 with TRBJ1-1; no firm D call. The germline V gene encodes CDR1 MNHNS and CDR2 SASEGT. CDR3 length equals 16 residues. Trimming left V 7 bases short and J 7 bases short, with 25 bases between. The DNA for the CDR3 is TGTGCCAGCATGGGAGGACCGATTCCCCCTCGAAATGAAGCTTTCTTT. It codes for CASMGGPIPPRNEAFF.

The genes are TRBV11-2 and TRBJ1-5; D is possibly TRBD1 (5 bases). Germline CDR1 SGHAT, CDR2 FQNNGV. The CDR3 length is 16 residues. With 5 bases removed from V and 4 bases from J, the gap between germline ends came to 18 bases. DNA of the CDR3: TGTGCCAGCAGCCCGGCGGGGGGGGGGGGTAATCAGCCCCAGCATTTT. This translates into CASSPAGGGGNQPQHF.